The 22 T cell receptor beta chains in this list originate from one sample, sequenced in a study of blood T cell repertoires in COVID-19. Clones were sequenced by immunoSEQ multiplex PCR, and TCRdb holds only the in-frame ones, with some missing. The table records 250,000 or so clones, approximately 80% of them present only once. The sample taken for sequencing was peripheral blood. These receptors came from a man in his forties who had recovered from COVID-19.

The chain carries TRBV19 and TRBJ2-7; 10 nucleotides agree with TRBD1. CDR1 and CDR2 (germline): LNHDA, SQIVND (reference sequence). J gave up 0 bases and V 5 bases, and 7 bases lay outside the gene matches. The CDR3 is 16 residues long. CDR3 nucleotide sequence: TGTGCCAGTAGTCCCGGGACAGGGGCGAGCTCCTACGAGCAGTACTTC. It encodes CASSPGTGASSYEQYF. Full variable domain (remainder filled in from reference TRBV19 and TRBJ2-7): DGGITQSPKYLFRKEGQNVTLSCEQNLNHDAMYWYRQDPGQGLRLIYYSQIVNDFQKGDIAEGYSVSREKKESFPLTVTSAQKNPTAFYLCASSPGTGASSYEQYFGPGTRLTVT.

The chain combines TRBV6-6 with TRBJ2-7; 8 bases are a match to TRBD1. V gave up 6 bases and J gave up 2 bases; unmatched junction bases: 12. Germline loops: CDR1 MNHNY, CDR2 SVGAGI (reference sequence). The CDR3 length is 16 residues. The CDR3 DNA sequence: TGTGCCAGCAGCCGCCCTGCAGGGGGCTCCCCCTACGAGCAGTACTTC. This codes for CASSRPAGGSPYEQYF.

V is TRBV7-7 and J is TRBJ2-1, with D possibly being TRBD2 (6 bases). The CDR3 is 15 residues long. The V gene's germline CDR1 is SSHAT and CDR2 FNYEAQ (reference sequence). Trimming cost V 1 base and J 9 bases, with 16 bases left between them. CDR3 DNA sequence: TGTGCCAGCAGCTTAGGAGGAGGGGTGGAGGGTGAGCAGTTCTTC. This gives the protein CASSLGGGVEGEQFF.

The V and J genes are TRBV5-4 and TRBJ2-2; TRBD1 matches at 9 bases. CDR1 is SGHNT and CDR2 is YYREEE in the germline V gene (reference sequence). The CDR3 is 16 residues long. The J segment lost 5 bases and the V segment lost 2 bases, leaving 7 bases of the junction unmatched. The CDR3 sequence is CASSFAQGAGTGELFF. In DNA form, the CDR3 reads TGTGCCAGCAGCTTCGCACAGGGGGCAGGAACCGGGGAGCTGTTTTTT.

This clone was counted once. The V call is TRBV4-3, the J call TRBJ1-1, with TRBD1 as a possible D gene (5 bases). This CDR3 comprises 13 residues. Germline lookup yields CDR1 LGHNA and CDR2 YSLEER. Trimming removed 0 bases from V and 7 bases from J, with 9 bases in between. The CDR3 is CASSQDPGGEAFF. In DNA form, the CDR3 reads TGCGCCAGCAGCCAAGATCCGGGGGGTGAAGCTTTCTTT.

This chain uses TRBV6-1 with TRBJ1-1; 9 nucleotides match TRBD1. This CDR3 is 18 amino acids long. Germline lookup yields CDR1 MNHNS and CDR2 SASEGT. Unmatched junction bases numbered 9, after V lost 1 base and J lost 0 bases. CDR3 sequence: CASSEGGTGFTLNTEAFF. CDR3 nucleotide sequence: TGTGCCAGCAGTGAAGGCGGGACAGGGTTTACTCTGAACACTGAAGCTTTCTTT.

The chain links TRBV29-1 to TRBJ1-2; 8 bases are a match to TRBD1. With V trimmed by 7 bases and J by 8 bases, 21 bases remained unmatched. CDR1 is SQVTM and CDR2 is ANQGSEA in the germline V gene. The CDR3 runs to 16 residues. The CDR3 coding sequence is TGCAGCGCTATAAAAAATTCCGGGACAGGCGGATTGGGCTACACCTTC. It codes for CSAIKNSGTGGLGYTF.

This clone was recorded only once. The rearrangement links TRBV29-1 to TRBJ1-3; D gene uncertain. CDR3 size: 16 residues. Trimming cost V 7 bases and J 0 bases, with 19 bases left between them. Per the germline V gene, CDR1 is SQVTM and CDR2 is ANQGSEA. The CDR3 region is CSATEGASHSGNTIYF. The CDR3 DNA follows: TGCAGCGCAACCGAGGGAGCATCCCACTCTGGAAACACCATATATTTT.

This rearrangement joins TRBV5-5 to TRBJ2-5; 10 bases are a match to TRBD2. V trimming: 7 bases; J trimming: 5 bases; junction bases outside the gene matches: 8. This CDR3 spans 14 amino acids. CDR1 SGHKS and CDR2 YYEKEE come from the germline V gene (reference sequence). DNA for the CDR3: TGTGCCAGCGCGCCTAGCGGGAGACTGGAGACCCAGTACTTC. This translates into CASAPSGRLETQYF.

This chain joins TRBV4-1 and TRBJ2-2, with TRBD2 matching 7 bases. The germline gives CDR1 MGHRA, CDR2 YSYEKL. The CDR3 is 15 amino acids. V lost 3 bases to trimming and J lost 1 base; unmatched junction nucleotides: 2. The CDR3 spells CASSHSGGNTGELFF. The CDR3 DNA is TGCGCCAGCAGCCACTCGGGAGGGAACACCGGGGAGCTGTTTTTT.

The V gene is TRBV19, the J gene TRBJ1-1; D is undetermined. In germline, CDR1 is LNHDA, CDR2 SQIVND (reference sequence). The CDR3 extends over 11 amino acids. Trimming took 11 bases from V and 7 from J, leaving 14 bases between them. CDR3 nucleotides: TGTGCCGTTTTTGGAGTAATTGAAGCTTTCTTT. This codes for CAVFGVIEAFF.

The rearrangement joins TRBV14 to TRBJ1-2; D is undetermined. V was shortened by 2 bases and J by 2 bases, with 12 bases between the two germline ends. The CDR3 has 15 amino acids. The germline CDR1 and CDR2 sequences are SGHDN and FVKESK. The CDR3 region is CASSQSAAENYGYTF. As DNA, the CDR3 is TGTGCCAGCAGCCAATCTGCGGCCGAAAACTATGGCTACACCTTC.

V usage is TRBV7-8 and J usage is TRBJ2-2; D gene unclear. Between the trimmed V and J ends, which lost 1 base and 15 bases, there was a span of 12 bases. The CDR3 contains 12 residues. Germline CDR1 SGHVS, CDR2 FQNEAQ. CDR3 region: CASSLDIIGVFF. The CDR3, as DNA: TGTGCCAGCAGCTTAGACATAATTGGAGTGTTTTTT. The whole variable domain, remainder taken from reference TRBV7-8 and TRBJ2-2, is GAGVSQSPRYKVAKRGQDVALRCDPISGHVSLFWYQQALGQGPEFLTYFQNEAQLDKSGLPSDRFFAERPEGSVSTLKIQRTQQEDSAVYLCASSLDIIGVFFGEGSRLTVL.

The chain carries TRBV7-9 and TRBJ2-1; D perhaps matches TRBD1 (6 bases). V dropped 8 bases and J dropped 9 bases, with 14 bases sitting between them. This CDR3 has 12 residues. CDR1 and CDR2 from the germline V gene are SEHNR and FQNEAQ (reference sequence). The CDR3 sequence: CASGLQGIEQFF. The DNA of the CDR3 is TGTGCCAGCGGATTACAGGGTATTGAGCAGTTCTTC.

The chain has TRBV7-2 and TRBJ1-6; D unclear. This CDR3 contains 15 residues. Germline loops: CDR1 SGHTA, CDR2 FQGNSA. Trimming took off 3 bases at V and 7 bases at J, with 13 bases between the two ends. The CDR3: CASSFVGYSNSPLHF. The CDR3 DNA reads TGTGCCAGCAGCTTTGTCGGTTACAGCAATTCACCCCTCCACTTT.

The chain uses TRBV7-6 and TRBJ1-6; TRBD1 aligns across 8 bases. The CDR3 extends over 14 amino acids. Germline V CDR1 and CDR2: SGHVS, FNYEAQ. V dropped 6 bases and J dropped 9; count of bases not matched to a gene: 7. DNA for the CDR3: TGTGCCAGCAGACAAGACAGGGGATTTTCACCCCTCCACTTT. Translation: CASRQDRGFSPLHF.

The chain's CDR3 is CASSHARDRVHEQYF. As DNA, the CDR3 is TGTGCCAGCAGCCACGCCCGGGACAGGGTCCACGAGCAGTACTTC. The chain joins TRBV6-5 to TRBJ2-7, with 9 positions matching TRBD1. Germline V lookup: CDR1 MNHEY, CDR2 SVGAGI. The CDR3 runs 15 residues. V lost 6 bases, J lost 5 bases, and 11 bases stayed unmatched.

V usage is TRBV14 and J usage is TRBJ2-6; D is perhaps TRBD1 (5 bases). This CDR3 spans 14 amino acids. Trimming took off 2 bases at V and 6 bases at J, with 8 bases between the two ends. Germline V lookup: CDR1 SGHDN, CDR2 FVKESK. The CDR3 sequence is CASSQIGQANVLTF. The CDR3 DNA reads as TGTGCCAGCAGCCAAATCGGACAGGCCAACGTCCTGACTTTC.

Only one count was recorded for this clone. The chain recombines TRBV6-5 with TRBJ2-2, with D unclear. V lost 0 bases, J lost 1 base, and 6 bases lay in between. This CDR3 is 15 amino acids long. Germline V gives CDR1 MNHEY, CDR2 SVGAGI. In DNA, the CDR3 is TGTGCCAGCAGTTACTCTGGCTGGAACACCGGGGAGCTGTTTTTT. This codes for CASSYSGWNTGELFF.

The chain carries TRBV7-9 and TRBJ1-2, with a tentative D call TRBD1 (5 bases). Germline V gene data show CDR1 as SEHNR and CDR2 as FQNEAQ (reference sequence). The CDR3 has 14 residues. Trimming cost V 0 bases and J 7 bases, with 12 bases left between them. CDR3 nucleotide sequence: TGTGCCAGCAGCTTAGCGGGGGGGGAGCTTGGCTACACCTTC. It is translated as CASSLAGGELGYTF. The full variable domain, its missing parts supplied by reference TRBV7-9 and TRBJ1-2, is DTGVSQNPRHKITKRGQNVTFRCDPISEHNRLYWYRQTLGQGPEFLTYFQNEAQLEKSRLLSDRFSAERPKGSFSTLEIQRTEQGDSAMYLCASSLAGGELGYTFGSGTRLTVV.

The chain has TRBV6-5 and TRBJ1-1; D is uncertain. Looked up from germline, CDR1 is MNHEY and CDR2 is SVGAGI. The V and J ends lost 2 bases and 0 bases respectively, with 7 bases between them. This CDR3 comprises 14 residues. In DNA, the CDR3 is TGTGCCAGCAGTTACGCGATTATGAACACTGAAGCTTTCTTT. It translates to CASSYAIMNTEAFF.

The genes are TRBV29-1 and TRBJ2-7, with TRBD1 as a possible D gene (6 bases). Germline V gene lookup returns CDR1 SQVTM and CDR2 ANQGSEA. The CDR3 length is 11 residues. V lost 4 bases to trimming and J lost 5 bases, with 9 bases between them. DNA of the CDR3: TGCAGCGTTGGGGACAAGCACGAGCAGTACTTC. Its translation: CSVGDKHEQYF.